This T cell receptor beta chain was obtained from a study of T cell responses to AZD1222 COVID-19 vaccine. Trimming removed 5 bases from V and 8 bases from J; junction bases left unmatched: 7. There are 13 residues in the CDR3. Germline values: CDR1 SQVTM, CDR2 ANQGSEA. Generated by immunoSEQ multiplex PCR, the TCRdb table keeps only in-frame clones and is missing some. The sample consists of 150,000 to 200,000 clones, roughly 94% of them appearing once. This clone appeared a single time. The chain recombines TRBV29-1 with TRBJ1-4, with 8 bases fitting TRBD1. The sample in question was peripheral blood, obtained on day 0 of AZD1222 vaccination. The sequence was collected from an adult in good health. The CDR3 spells CSVSQGAGEKLFF. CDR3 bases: TGCAGCGTTAGCCAGGGGGCCGGGGAAAAACTGTTTTTT.